Following are 2 T cell receptor beta chains from one sample sequenced in a study of cytomegalovirus exposure and HLA in healthy donors. Vbeta (60) and Jbeta (13) primers were used in the PCR. Sequencing used immunoSEQ multiplex PCR; TCRdb keeps in-frame clones, though not all of them. The table lists 99,000 or so clones, roughly 15% of them singletons. Sequenced: PBMCs. Source of these receptors: a female donor in good health and CMV-seronegative.

This clone was observed a handful of times. V gene TRBV7-9 combines with J gene TRBJ1-2, with TRBD1 as a possible D gene (5 bases). The CDR3 totals 15 residues. Germline-derived CDR1 and CDR2 are SEHNR and FQNEAQ (reference sequence). V was shortened by 3 bases and J by 0 bases, with 11 bases between the two germline ends. CDR3 DNA: TGTGCCAGCAGCTTTAGTGGGGCCTCTAACTATGGCTACACCTTC. It specifies CASSFSGASNYGYTF. The full variable domain, its missing parts supplied by reference TRBV7-9 and TRBJ1-2, is DTGVSQNPRHKITKRGQNVTFRCDPISEHNRLYWYRQTLGQGPEFLTYFQNEAQLEKSRLLSDRFSAERPKGSFSTLEIQRTEQGDSAMYLCASSFSGASNYGYTFGSGTRLTVV.

This clone was seen a handful of times. The chain has TRBV2 and TRBJ2-5; tentatively, D is TRBD1 (5 bases). The CDR3 runs 14 residues. Per germline, CDR1 SNHLY and CDR2 FYNNEI. Trimming left V 4 bases short and J 1 base short, with 10 bases between. The CDR3 nucleotides are TGTGCCAGCAGTGGGAGCAGGGTCCAAGAGACCCAGTACTTC. Protein: CASSGSRVQETQYF.